The clone carrying this T cell receptor (beta chain) was observed a single time. Its specificity is unknown. This entry comes from a study of cytomegalovirus exposure and HLA in healthy donors. At the level of the study: Early released data comprised 80 million or so unique TCRs from HLA-typed donors. When 300 to 400 donors were genotyped, 81% of them were found to fall in the Caucasian-associated ancestry cluster.

The PCR made use of 60 Vbeta and 13 Jbeta primers. Clones were sequenced by immunoSEQ multiplex PCR, and TCRdb holds only the in-frame ones, with some missing. The sample lists about 130,000 clones, 81% occurring once. Study outcomes and limitations: The study put 150 to 200 TCR beta chains on its list as cytomegalovirus-associated. It was likely that a cluster of highly shared sequence variants was a sequencing artifact.

The CDR3 runs 13 residues. Germline loops: CDR1 SGHNT, CDR2 YYREEE (reference sequence). V lost 6 bases to trimming and J lost 2 bases, with 10 bases between them. The sequence came from a young man in good health and CMV-seropositive. The material sequenced was PBMCs. The rearrangement uses TRBV5-4 and TRBJ2-3; D is possibly TRBD2 (5 bases). The CDR3 DNA is TGTGCCAGCATTGGAGGAGCCACAGATACGCAGTATTTT. As protein: CASIGGATDTQYF. The full variable domain, completed using reference TRBV5-4 and TRBJ2-3, is ETGVTQSPTHLIKTRGQQVTLRCSSQSGHNTVSWYQQALGQGPQFIFQYYREEENGRGNFPPRFSGLQFPNYSSELNVNALELDDSALYLCASIGGATDTQYFGPGTRLTVL.